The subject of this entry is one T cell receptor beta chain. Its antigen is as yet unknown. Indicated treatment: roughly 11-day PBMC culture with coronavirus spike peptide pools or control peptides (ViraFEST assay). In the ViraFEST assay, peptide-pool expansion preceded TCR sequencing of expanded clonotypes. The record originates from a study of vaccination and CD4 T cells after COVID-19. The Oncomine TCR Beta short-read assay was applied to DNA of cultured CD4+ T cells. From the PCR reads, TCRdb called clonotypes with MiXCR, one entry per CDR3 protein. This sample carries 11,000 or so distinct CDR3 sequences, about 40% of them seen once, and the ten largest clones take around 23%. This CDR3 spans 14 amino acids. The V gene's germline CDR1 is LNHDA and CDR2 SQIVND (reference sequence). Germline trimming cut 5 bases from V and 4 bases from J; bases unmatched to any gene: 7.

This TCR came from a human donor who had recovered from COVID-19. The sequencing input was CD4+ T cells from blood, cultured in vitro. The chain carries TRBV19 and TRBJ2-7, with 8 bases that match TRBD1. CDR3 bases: TGTGCCAGTAGTGATGCAGGGGGCAGATACGAGCAGTACTTC. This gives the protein CASSDAGGRYEQYF.